This T cell receptor (beta chain) was observed in a study of T-cell memory formation after mild COVID-19. In the study overall: For the most part, TCR clusters were specific to one donor.

About this clonotype: The target antigen is unknown.

Study-level points and caveats: Those CD4+ clones that contracted were mainly in CM and EM (CD8+ ones in EMRA). Some SARS-CoV-2-responding clones were already detected in memory before infection. The SARS-CoV-2 specificity of second-wave clones reaching peak at day 37 remained unverified.

MiXCR, applied by TCRdb to the 5' RACE reads, yields one record per CDR3 protein. The sample has some 86,000 distinct CDR3 sequences; 20% to 25% are singletons. The CDR3 consists of 14 residues. Germline values: CDR1 SGHTA, CDR2 FQGNSA. Trimming removed 4 bases from V and 1 base from J, with 8 bases in between. Sequenced material: PBMCs or a T cell subset sorted from them (not recorded which). The V and J genes are TRBV7-2 and TRBJ2-4; D not certain. The TCR sequence derives from a man between 18 and 29 years old who had mild COVID-19 (a few samples of this study predate the infection). Cell type and time point are not known. The CDR3 reads CASSSAVAKNIQYF. CDR3 DNA: TGTGCCAGCAGCTCCGCAGTCGCCAAAAACATTCAGTACTTC.